Following are 7 T cell receptor beta chains from one sample sequenced in a study of T cell changes during pregnancy in multiple sclerosis. Clones were sequenced by immunoSEQ multiplex PCR, and TCRdb holds only the in-frame ones, with some missing. The sample lists 40,000 to 45,000 clones; 70% to 90% were seen once. Source: CD8+ T cells from peripheral blood mononuclear cells, taken after pregnancy. These receptors all stem from a female donor in good health, enrolled as a control in a pregnancy study.

CDR3 sequence (DNA): TGTGCCAGTGGTTCAGGTCCTGCGAACACTGAAGCTTTCTTT. Its translation is CASGSGPANTEAFF. The V call is TRBV28, the J call TRBJ1-1; the D is unclear. Trimming removed 9 bases from V and 1 base from J, with 15 bases in between. CDR1 is MDHEN and CDR2 is SYDVKM in the germline V gene. The CDR3 loop spans 14 amino acids.

The V gene is TRBV6-5, the J gene TRBJ2-3; a possible D gene is TRBD1 (5 bases). Germline values: CDR1 MNHEY, CDR2 SVGAGI. The CDR3 runs to 14 residues. V shed 1 base and J shed 8 bases, with 13 bases lying between them. In nucleotides, the CDR3 is TGTGCCAGCAGTTACTATCAGGGCCTAGGTACGCAGTATTTT. This sequence encodes CASSYYQGLGTQYF.

The V call is TRBV7-6, the J call TRBJ1-3, with TRBD1 matching over 11 bases. Losses at the gene ends were 5 bases for V and 8 bases for J; bases not matched to a gene: 2. From germline, CDR1 is SGHVS and CDR2 FNYEAQ. The CDR3 is 13 amino acids. The chain's CDR3 is CASSVGQGDTIYF. In nucleotides, the CDR3 is TGTGCCAGCAGCGTGGGACAGGGGGACACCATATATTTT.

V usage is TRBV7-9 and J usage is TRBJ2-3; 8 bases map to TRBD1. The CDR3 consists of 18 residues. Looked up from germline, CDR1 is SEHNR and CDR2 is FQNEAQ (reference sequence). With V trimmed by 5 bases and J by 3 bases, 16 bases remained unmatched. CDR3 DNA: TGTGCCAGCAGCCCCATGGAAGGATCGGACAGGGAGACAGATACGCAGTATTTT. Protein: CASSPMEGSDRETDTQYF.

This chain uses TRBV13 with TRBJ1-6, with D maybe TRBD1 (5 bases). This CDR3 is 16 amino acids long. Deletions cut 4 bases from V and 5 bases from J, with 15 bases between. CDR1 PRHDT and CDR2 FYEKMQ come from the germline V gene (reference sequence). As DNA, the CDR3 is TGTGCCAGCAGCTGGTGGGGGGTAAACCATAATTCACCCCTCCACTTT. Translating it yields CASSWWGVNHNSPLHF.

V and J are TRBV7-9 and TRBJ2-5; the match to TRBD2 covers 7 bases. V shed 5 bases, J shed 5 bases, and the junction held 5 bases outside the gene matches. This CDR3 spans 13 amino acids. Germline CDR1 is SEHNR and CDR2 is FQNEAQ (reference sequence). CDR3: CASSPRGGETQYF. CDR3 sequence (DNA): TGTGCCAGCAGCCCTAGGGGAGGGGAGACCCAGTACTTC.

The chain is built from TRBV29-1 and TRBJ1-2; D unclear. This CDR3 comprises 15 residues. V was pared by 6 bases and J by 6 bases, with 23 bases between. Germline V gene sequence: CDR1 SQVTM, CDR2 ANQGSEA. The DNA for the CDR3 is TGCAGCGTGGTCCCTGGTGTCGGATCGGCGGATGGCTACACCTTC. As protein: CSVVPGVGSADGYTF.